This T cell receptor beta chain originates from a study of blood T cells in healthy people across ages. A sample-barcoded 5' primer and a J-beta primer mix were used in a second PCR of about 6 to 11 cycles. One entry per CDR3 protein results from TCRdb running MiXCR on the 5' RACE reads. Of about 930,000 distinct CDR3 sequences listed, roughly 28% are singletons. The germline CDR1 and CDR2 sequences are LGHDT and YNNKEL (reference sequence). The CDR3 runs to 16 residues. A note on this clonotype: Given a much more abundant clone one base away, this may be a read error.

These sequences were also reported in another study, on T cells of mothers and their children. This second study notes: Related mother-child pairs shared slightly more overlap than unrelated pairs, but the difference was non-significant.

The TCR comes from a woman aged 40 to 55 in good health. V usage is TRBV3-1 and J usage is TRBJ2-5; D is unresolved. Judging by the DNA end, TRBJ2-7 fits better; the J call may be wrong. Sequenced input: blood. The CDR3 sequence is CASSPGAGDGNCEQYF. The CDR3 DNA follows: TGTGCCAGCAGCCCCGGTGCAGGTGACGGAAACTGCGAGCAGTACTTC.